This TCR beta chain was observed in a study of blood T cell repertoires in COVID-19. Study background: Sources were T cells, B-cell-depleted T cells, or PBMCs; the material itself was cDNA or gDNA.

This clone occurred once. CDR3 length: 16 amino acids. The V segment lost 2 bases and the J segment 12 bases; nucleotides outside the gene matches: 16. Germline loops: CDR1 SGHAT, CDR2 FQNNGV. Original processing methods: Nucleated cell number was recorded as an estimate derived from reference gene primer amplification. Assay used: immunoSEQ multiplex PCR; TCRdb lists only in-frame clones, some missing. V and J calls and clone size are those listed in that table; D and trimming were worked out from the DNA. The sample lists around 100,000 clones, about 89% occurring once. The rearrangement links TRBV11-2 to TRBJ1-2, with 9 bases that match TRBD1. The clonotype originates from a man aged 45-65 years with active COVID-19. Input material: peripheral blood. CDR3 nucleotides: TGTGCCAGCAGCTTAAGGGGGGGACAGGGCATCCCGTTTGACACCTTC. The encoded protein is CASSLRGGQGIPFDTF.